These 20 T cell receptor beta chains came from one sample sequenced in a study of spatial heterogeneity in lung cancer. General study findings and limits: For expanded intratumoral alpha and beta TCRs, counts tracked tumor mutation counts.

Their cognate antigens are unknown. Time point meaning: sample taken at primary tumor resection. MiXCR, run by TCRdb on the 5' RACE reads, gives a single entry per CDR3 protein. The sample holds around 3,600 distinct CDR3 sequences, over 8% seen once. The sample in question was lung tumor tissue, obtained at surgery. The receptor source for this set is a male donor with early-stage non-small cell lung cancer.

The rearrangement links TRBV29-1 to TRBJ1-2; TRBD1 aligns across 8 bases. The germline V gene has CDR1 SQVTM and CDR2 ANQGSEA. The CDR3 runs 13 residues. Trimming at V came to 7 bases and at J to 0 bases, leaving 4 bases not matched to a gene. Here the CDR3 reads CSGGQAANYGYTF. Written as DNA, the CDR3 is TGCAGCGGGGGACAGGCGGCTAACTATGGCTACACCTTC.

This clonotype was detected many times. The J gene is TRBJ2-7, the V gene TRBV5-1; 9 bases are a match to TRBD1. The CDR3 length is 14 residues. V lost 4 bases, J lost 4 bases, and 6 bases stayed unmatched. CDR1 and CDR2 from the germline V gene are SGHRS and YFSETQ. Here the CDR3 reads CASSTGQGLYEQYF. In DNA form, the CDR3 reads TGCGCCAGCAGCACGGGACAGGGACTGTACGAGCAGTACTTC.

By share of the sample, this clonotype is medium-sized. CDR3 nucleotide sequence: TGTGCCAGCAGCTCTCCGGGCAATAAGAAGCCGCAGTATTTT. This codes for CASSSPGNKKPQYF. The chain couples TRBV5-4 to TRBJ2-3, with unresolved D. CDR1 is SGHNT and CDR2 is YYREEE in the germline V gene (reference sequence). This CDR3 comprises 14 residues. V lost 3 bases and J lost 10, with 18 bases in between.

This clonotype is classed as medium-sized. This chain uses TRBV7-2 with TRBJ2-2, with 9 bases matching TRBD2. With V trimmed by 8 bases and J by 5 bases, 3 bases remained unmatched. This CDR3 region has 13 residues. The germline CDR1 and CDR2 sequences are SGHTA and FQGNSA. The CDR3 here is CASSLAGTGELFF. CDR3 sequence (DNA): TGTGCCAGCTCGCTAGCGGGGACCGGGGAGCTGTTTTTT.

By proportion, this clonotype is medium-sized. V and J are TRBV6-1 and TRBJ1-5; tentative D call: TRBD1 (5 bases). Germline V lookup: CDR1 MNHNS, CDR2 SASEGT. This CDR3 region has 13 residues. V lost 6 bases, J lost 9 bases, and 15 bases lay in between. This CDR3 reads CASRDPLGRPQHF. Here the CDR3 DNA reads TGTGCCAGCAGAGACCCCCTGGGGCGGCCCCAGCATTTT.

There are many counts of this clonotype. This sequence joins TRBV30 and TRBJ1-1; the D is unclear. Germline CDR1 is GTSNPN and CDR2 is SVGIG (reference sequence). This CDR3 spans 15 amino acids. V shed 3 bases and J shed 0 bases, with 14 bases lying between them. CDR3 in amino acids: CAWRGRGGMNTEAFF. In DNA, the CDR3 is TGTGCCTGGAGAGGTCGGGGAGGTATGAACACTGAAGCTTTCTTT.

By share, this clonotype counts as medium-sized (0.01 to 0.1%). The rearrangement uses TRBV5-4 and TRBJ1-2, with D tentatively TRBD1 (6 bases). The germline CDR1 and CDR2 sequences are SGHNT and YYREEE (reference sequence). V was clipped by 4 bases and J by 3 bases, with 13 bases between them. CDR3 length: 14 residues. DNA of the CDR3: TGTGCCAGCAGCCCCGGACAGTCTTACTATGGCTACACCTTC. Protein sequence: CASSPGQSYYGYTF.

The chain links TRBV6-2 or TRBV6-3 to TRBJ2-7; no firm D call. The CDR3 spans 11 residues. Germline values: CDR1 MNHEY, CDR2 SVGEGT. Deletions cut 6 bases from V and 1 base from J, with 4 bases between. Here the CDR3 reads CASRSSYEQYF. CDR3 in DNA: TGTGCCAGCAGGTCTTCCTACGAGCAGTACTTC.

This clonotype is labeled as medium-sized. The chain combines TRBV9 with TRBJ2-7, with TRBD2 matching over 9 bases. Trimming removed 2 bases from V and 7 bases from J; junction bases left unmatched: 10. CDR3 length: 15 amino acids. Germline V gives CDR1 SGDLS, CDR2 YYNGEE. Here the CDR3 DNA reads TGTGCCAGCAGCGTGGCCGGGACTAGCCAGAAAGAGCAGTACTTC. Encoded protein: CASSVAGTSQKEQYF.

This chain's CDR3 is CASSQGRNQETQYF. In DNA form, the CDR3 reads TGTGCCAGCAGCCAGGGGCGGAACCAAGAGACCCAGTACTTC. The chain joins TRBV3-1 to TRBJ2-5; D perhaps matches TRBD1 (5 bases). CDR3 length: 14 amino acids. Germline loops: CDR1 LGHDT, CDR2 YNNKEL (reference sequence). V shed 3 bases and J shed 0 bases, with 8 bases lying between them.

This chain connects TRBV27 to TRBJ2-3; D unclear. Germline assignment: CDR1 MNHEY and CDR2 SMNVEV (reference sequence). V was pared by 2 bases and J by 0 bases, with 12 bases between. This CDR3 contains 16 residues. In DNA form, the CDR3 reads TGTGCCAGCAGTTTAAACTGGGCAGTAAGCACAGATACGCAGTATTTT. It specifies CASSLNWAVSTDTQYF.

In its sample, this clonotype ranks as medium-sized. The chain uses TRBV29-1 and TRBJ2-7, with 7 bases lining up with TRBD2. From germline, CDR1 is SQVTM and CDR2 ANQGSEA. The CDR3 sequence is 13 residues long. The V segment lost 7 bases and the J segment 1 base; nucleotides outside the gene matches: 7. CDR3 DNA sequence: TGCAGCGGAGGAAAGGGAGGGTCCTACGAGCAGTACTTC. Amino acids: CSGGKGGSYEQYF.

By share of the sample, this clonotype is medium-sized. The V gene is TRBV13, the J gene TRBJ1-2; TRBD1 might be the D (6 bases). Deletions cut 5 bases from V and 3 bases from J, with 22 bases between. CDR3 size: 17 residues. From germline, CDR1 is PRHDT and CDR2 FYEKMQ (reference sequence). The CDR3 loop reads CASSPWSWAGEDYGYTF. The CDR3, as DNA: TGTGCCAGCAGCCCCTGGTCGTGGGCAGGGGAAGACTATGGCTACACCTTC.

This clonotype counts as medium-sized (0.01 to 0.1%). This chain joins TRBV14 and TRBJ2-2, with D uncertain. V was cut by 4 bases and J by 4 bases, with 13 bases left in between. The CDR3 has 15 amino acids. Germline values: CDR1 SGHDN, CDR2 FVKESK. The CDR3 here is CASSLFLESTGELFF. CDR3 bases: TGTGCCAGCAGCCTATTTCTAGAGTCCACCGGGGAGCTGTTTTTT.

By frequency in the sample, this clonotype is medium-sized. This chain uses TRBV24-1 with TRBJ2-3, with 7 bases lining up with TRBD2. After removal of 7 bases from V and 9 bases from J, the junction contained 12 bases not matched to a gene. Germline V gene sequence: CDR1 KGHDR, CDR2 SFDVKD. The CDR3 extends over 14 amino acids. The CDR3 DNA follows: TGTGCCACCAGCTCCGGGGGGTACTCCCCAACGCAGTATTTT. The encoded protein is CATSSGGYSPTQYF.

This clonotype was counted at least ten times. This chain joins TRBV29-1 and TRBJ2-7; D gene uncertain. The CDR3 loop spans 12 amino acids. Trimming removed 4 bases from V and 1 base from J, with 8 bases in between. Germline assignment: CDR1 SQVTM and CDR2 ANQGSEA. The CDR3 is CSVVDGSYEQYF. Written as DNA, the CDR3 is TGCAGCGTTGTGGACGGATCCTACGAGCAGTACTTC.

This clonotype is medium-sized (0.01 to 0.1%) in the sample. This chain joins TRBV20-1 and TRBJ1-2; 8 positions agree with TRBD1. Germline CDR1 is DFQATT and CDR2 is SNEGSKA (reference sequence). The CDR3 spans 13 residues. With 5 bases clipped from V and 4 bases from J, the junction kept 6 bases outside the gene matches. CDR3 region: CSAGQGLGYGYTF. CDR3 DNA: TGCAGTGCTGGACAGGGTCTTGGCTATGGCTACACCTTC.

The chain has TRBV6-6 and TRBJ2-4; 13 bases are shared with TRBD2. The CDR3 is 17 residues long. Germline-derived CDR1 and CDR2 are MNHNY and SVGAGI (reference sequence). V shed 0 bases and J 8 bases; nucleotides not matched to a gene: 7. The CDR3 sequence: CASSYSHGLAGADIQYF. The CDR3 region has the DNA TGTGCCAGCAGTTACTCCCACGGACTAGCGGGAGCGGACATTCAGTACTTC.

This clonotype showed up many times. The CDR3 sequence is CASSQEPWANYGYTF. DNA of the CDR3: TGCGCCAGCAGCCAGGAACCATGGGCTAACTATGGCTACACCTTC. This chain joins TRBV4-1 and TRBJ1-2, with D hard to call. There are 15 residues in the CDR3. V shed 3 bases and J shed 0 bases, with 11 bases lying between them. CDR1 is MGHRA, CDR2 YSYEKL, per germline.

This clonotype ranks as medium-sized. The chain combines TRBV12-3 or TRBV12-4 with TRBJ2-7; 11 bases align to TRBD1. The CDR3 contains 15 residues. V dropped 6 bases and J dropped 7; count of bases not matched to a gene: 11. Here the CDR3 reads CASSFRTGGLEEQYF. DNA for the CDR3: TGTGCCAGCAGCTTTCGGACAGGGGGCCTGGAAGAGCAGTACTTC.